The rows below give T cell receptor beta chains drawn from one sample of a study of T-cell reconstitution after alpha-beta-depleted transplantation in children. In TCRdb, the PCR reads were re-called with MiXCR into one record per CDR3 protein. The data contain about 420,000 distinct CDR3 sequences, 15% to 20% of them singletons. The sample in question was PBMCs, mostly from graft donor cells, obtained 360 days after TCRalphabeta/CD19-depleted stem cell transplant. The receptors here all came from a boy under three years old who had a stem cell transplant for Wiskott-Aldrich syndrome, so the T cells may come from the graft donor. Both conserved end residues are part of each CDR3. A D gene is named only where the DNA matches it firmly. The size entry is marked missing in some rows and otherwise reads once, few, many or a size class.

J	size	D	V	DNA	CDR3
TRBJ2-6	many	.	TRBV5-1	TGCGCCAGCAGCTTCTTTGTTTCAACCACTGGGGCCAACGTCCTGACTTTC	CASSFFVSTTGANVLTF
TRBJ2-1	.	.	TRBV11-2	TGTGCCAGCAGCTTAAAATTGGGGTTGGCAGCCTACAATGAGCAGTTCTTC	CASSLKLGLAAYNEQFF
TRBJ2-1	few	TRBD1	TRBV12-3/TRBV12-4	TGTGCCAGCCGAAGAGGGACAGGGGTGACGTTTGAGCAGTTCTTC	CASRRGTGVTFEQFF
TRBJ2-7	few	.	TRBV11-3	TGTGCCAGCAGCTTGGACGACTCTTACTCCTACGAGCAGTACTTC	CASSLDDSYSYEQYF
TRBJ2-5	.	TRBD2	TRBV10-2	TGCGCCAGCACCCTGACTAGCGGGGGGAGGGAGACCCAGTACTTC	CASTLTSGGRETQYF
TRBJ2-3	few	.	TRBV12-3/TRBV12-4	TGTGCCAGCAGTCTTACAGGGTTAGATACGCAGTATTTT	CASSLTGLDTQYF
TRBJ2-5	few	.	TRBV28	TGTGCCAGCAGTAGGATTCAAGAGACCCAGTACTTC	CASSRIQETQYF
TRBJ1-3	.	.	TRBV12-3/TRBV12-4	TGTGCCAGCAGTTTAAAAATTGGAAACACCATATATTTT	CASSLKIGNTIYF
TRBJ2-2	few	.	TRBV4-3	TGCGCCAGCAGCCAAGCCCCGGTATTAGGGATCGGCTACACCGGGGAGCTGTTTTTT	CASSQAPVLGIGYTGELFF
TRBJ2-1	few	TRBD2	TRBV14	TGTGCCAGCAGCCAACTTACTAGCGCCAGCTCCTACAATGAGCAGTTCTTC	CASSQLTSASSYNEQFF
TRBJ1-1	.	.	TRBV5-1	TGCGCCAGCAGCCCGGGCCTGCCGAGGGGCACTGAAGCTTTCTTT	CASSPGLPRGTEAFF
TRBJ2-7	.	TRBD2	TRBV4-3	TGCGCCAGCAGCCAATCCCGAACTCCGGGAGGGATGATGTACGAGCAGTACTTC	CASSQSRTPGGMMYEQYF
TRBJ1-1	.	TRBD1	TRBV19	TGTGCCAGTAGCGGGACAGGGGGCGCGTACACTGAAGCTTTCTTT	CASSGTGGAYTEAFF
TRBJ2-3	.	TRBD2	TRBV3-1	TGTGCCAGCAGCCAAGCATTTAGCGGGAGGCGCACAGATACGCAGTATTTT	CASSQAFSGRRTDTQYF
TRBJ1-1	once	TRBD1	TRBV7-8	TGTGCCAGCAGCCCCTACAGGGGGAACACTGAAGCTTTCTTT	CASSPYRGNTEAFF
TRBJ2-5	few	TRBD2	TRBV3-1	TGTGCCAGCAGCCCCCGGACTAGACTTGAGACCCAGTACTTC	CASSPRTRLETQYF
TRBJ1-5	few	.	TRBV3-1	TGTGCCAGCAGCCAAGAAGGGCCTAGCAATCAGCCCCAGCATTTT	CASSQEGPSNQPQHF
TRBJ2-1	.	.	TRBV19	TGTGCCAGTAGTGGTGGGTTTAAAGACAATGAGCAGTTCTTC	CASSGGFKDNEQFF
TRBJ2-7	.	TRBD2	TRBV11-3	TGTGCCAGCAGCCGAGCGGGACTACCCTACGAGCAGTACTTC	CASSRAGLPYEQYF
TRBJ2-7	.	TRBD1	TRBV7-9	TGTGCCAGCAGCTTTACCCAGACAGGGCTCTCCTACGAGCAGTACTTC	CASSFTQTGLSYEQYF
TRBJ2-6	.	.	TRBV5-1	TGCGCCAGCAGCTTGGGGGAAATTGGGGCCAACGTCCTGACTTTC	CASSLGEIGANVLTF
TRBJ2-1	.	.	TRBV11-3	TGTGCCAGCAGCACGTTCCCGGCTAGCTTTGAGCAGTTCTTC	CASSTFPASFEQFF
TRBJ2-1	.	TRBD2	TRBV6-2/TRBV6-3	TGTGCCAGCAGTTACCGGCCTCCGGGGGGGGACAATGAGCAGTTCTTC	CASSYRPPGGDNEQFF
TRBJ2-5	.	.	TRBV12-3/TRBV12-4	TGTGCCAGCAGTTTCTACCTCTGGCGAGAGACCCAGTACTTC	CASSFYLWRETQYF
TRBJ2-3	.	.	TRBV7-8	TGTGCCAGCAGCTTAGAACTAAAGACAGATACGCAGTATTTT	CASSLELKTDTQYF